These 27 T cell receptor beta chains originate from one sample sequenced in a study of response to subunit inactivated influenza vaccine. TCRdb reprocessed the RT-PCR reads with MiXCR, giving one entry per CDR3 protein. The profile shows about 570,000 distinct CDR3 sequences, approximately 10% of them singletons. These data also formed part of another study, on T cells expressing NK-cell markers. That report adds: The cDNA for TCR beta came from 5'RACE template switching with UMIs.

Sequences were derived from PBMCs from blood, sampled on the day of vaccination. These receptor sequences come from a man aged 50-59 years who received an inactivated influenza vaccine.

The chain is built from TRBV10-3 and TRBJ1-1, with D unresolved. CDR1 is ENHRY, CDR2 SYGVKD, per germline. The V end lost 3 bases, the J end lost 6 bases, and 14 bases lay between the germline ends. CDR3 size: 14 residues. This CDR3 reads CAISDVNPSSEAFF. CDR3 nucleotides: TGTGCCATCAGTGATGTTAACCCTTCCTCTGAAGCTTTCTTT.

This clonotype was recorded a few times. The chain couples TRBV5-1 to TRBJ2-4, with D possibly being TRBD1 (5 bases). Trimming stripped 0 bases from V and 5 bases from J, with 15 bases between. Per the germline V gene, CDR1 is SGHRS and CDR2 is YFSETQ. The CDR3 length is 16 residues. The CDR3 protein is CASSLAGPGFENIQYF. In DNA, the CDR3 is TGCGCCAGCAGCTTGGCAGGGCCCGGGTTCGAAAACATTCAGTACTTC.

Turning to this clonotype: This may come from a read error, since a much larger clone is one base off. The J gene is TRBJ2-1, the V gene TRBV12-3 or TRBV12-4, with D perhaps TRBD1 (6 bases). Deletions cut 6 bases from V and 5 bases from J, with 14 bases between. The CDR3 spans 14 residues. CDR3 protein: CASSPWPGDNEQFF. CDR3 DNA: TGTGCCAGCAGCCCGTGGCCAGGGGACAATGAGCAGTTCTTC.

This chain joins TRBV6-6 and TRBJ1-1; possibly TRBD1 for D (6 bases). V was trimmed by 4 bases and J by 7 bases, leaving 10 bases between them. The CDR3 has 12 amino acids. CDR1 MNHNY and CDR2 SVGAGI come from the germline V gene (reference sequence). CDR3 coding DNA: TGTGCCAGCAGTTGGGGGGGCGATGAAGCTTTCTTT. This translates into CASSWGGDEAFF.

This clonotype was seen ten or more times. The chain has TRBV12-3 or TRBV12-4 and TRBJ1-1, with 7 bases that match TRBD1. The CDR3 covers 16 residues. V trimming: 5 bases; J trimming: 0 bases; junction bases outside the gene matches: 9. The DNA of the CDR3 is TGTGCCAGCAGTACAAAGGGGGCCCGAATGAACACTGAAGCTTTCTTT. Residues: CASSTKGARMNTEAFF.

The V gene is TRBV28, the J gene TRBJ2-1; the match to TRBD2 covers 11 bases. The CDR3 consists of 14 residues. Germline lookup yields CDR1 MDHEN and CDR2 SYDVKM. The ends lost 5 bases at V and 10 bases at J; junction bases unmatched: 7. CDR3 amino acids: CASSVAGGPGEQFF. Here the CDR3 DNA reads TGTGCCAGCAGTGTAGCGGGGGGGCCTGGGGAGCAGTTCTTC.

The chain joins TRBV6-2 or TRBV6-3 to TRBJ2-1; tentatively, D is TRBD1 (5 bases). This CDR3 has 12 amino acids. Looked up from germline, CDR1 is MNHEY and CDR2 is SVGEGT. The CDR3: CTTARTFNEQFF. The CDR3, as DNA: TGTACCACCGCCCGGACATTTAATGAGCAGTTCTTC.

V is TRBV3-1 and J is TRBJ2-2, with D possibly being TRBD2 (6 bases). The V gene lost 0 bases and the J gene lost 5 bases, with 10 bases spanning the gap. This CDR3 region has 15 residues. Germline CDR1 reads LGHDT; CDR2 reads YNNKEL (reference sequence). The CDR3 protein is CASSQEFRGTGELFF. CDR3 nucleotides: TGTGCCAGCAGCCAAGAATTTCGGGGGACCGGGGAGCTGTTTTTT.

This clonotype was picked up many times. This sequence joins TRBV27 and TRBJ2-1; 9 bases align to TRBD1. Per the germline V gene, CDR1 is MNHEY and CDR2 is SMNVEV (reference sequence). The V gene end was trimmed by 6 bases and the J gene end by 6 bases; junction bases not matched to a gene: 9. The CDR3 runs to 15 residues. The CDR3 nucleotides are TGTGCCAGCAGAAAGGGACAGGGTTTTGTCAATGAGCAGTTCTTC. It encodes CASRKGQGFVNEQFF.

This clonotype was seen only a few times. V is TRBV27 and J is TRBJ2-5; perhaps TRBD2 as D (5 bases). Germline CDR1 is MNHEY and CDR2 is SMNVEV (reference sequence). The CDR3 runs 14 residues. Deletions cut 5 bases from V and 5 bases from J, with 15 bases between. The CDR3 nucleotides are TGTGCCAGCAGTCCGGGAACAGCTCGGGAGACCCAGTACTTC. Its translation is CASSPGTARETQYF.

This clonotype was seen a handful of times. This chain connects TRBV5-1 to TRBJ2-1, with D uncertain. This CDR3 comprises 14 residues. Germline CDR1 SGHRS, CDR2 YFSETQ. V was cut by 1 base and J by 4 bases, with 9 bases left in between. The CDR3 loop is CASSLPTTYNEQFF. In DNA, the CDR3 is TGCGCCAGCAGCTTGCCAACGACGTACAATGAGCAGTTCTTC.

The chain has TRBV29-1 and TRBJ1-3, with TRBD1 identical over 7 bases. The CDR3 is made up of 15 amino acids. V shed 6 bases, J shed 7 bases, and the junction held 15 bases outside the gene matches. CDR1 and CDR2 (germline): SQVTM, ANQGSEA. CDR3 in amino acids: CSVAGTDRLGNTIYF. The CDR3 DNA sequence: TGCAGCGTGGCCGGGACAGACAGACTTGGGAACACCATATATTTT.

The chain employs TRBV10-3 and TRBJ2-3; the match to TRBD1 covers 9 bases. The germline V gene has CDR1 ENHRY and CDR2 SYGVKD. The CDR3 covers 15 residues. V gave up 6 bases and J gave up 1 base; unmatched junction bases: 5. This CDR3 reads CAISAGQGGTDTQYF. The CDR3 nucleotides are TGTGCCATCAGCGCGGGACAGGGAGGCACAGATACGCAGTATTTT.

This clonotype was counted only a few times. The rearrangement joins TRBV18 to TRBJ2-5; TRBD1 agrees at 8 bases. The CDR3 is 15 residues long. Trimming at V came to 3 bases and at J to 4 bases, leaving 7 bases not matched to a gene. Per germline, CDR1 KGHSH and CDR2 LQKENI. The CDR3 DNA reads TGTGCCAGCTCACCTCGCCAGGGGGCGCGAGAGACCCAGTACTTC. Amino acids: CASSPRQGARETQYF.

The V gene is TRBV5-1, the J gene TRBJ2-5, with D tentatively TRBD1 (5 bases). Germline loops: CDR1 SGHRS, CDR2 YFSETQ. V dropped 4 bases and J dropped 4 bases, with 11 bases sitting between them. The CDR3 spans 13 residues. The CDR3 DNA is TGCGCCAGCAGCCGACAGTATCGAGAGACCCAGTACTTC. Encoded protein: CASSRQYRETQYF.

Only a few counts were recorded for this clonotype. V is TRBV5-1 and J is TRBJ1-2; TRBD1 matches 7 bases. The CDR3 has 15 amino acids. CDR1 and CDR2 (germline): SGHRS, YFSETQ. V lost 1 base to trimming and J lost 3 bases; unmatched junction nucleotides: 6. The CDR3 region has the DNA TGCGCCAGCAGCTTGTTAGGGGACAGTGACTATGGCTACACCTTC. The encoded protein is CASSLLGDSDYGYTF.

This clonotype was counted a few times. The J gene is TRBJ2-5, the V gene TRBV9; no firm D call. There are 15 residues in the CDR3. Trimming pared 2 bases from V and 4 bases from J, leaving 15 bases between. Germline CDR1 is SGDLS and CDR2 is YYNGEE. The CDR3 nucleotides read TGTGCCAGCAGCGTTTCCGAGAGCTCCTTAGAGACCCAGTACTTC. This translates into CASSVSESSLETQYF.

There are a few counts of this clonotype. In DNA, the CDR3 is TGCGCCAGCACCAGGGGGCTGATTGCAGATACGCAGTATTTT. Protein: CASTRGLIADTQYF. The chain has TRBV5-1 and TRBJ2-3, with TRBD1 matching 8 bases. CDR3 size: 14 residues. Germline CDR1 and CDR2: SGHRS and YFSETQ. V shed 6 bases, J shed 4 bases, and the junction held 7 bases outside the gene matches.

The genes are TRBV5-6 and TRBJ2-1; TRBD2 aligns across 10 bases. With V trimmed by 3 bases and J by 3 bases, 3 bases remained unmatched. This CDR3 contains 15 residues. Per the germline V gene, CDR1 is SGHDT and CDR2 is YYEEEE. Written as DNA, the CDR3 is TGTGCCAGCAGCTCGACTAGCGGGTTCTACAATGAGCAGTTCTTC. It specifies CASSSTSGFYNEQFF.

The chain is built from TRBV12-3 or TRBV12-4 and TRBJ2-3; 7 bases agree with TRBD2. This CDR3 has 14 amino acids. The V gene end was trimmed by 6 bases and the J gene end by 0 bases; junction bases not matched to a gene: 3. In DNA, the CDR3 is TGTGCCAGCAGACTAGCGTTTAGCACAGATACGCAGTATTTT. Translating gives CASRLAFSTDTQYF.

V gene TRBV28 combines with J gene TRBJ2-1; 8 bases are shared with TRBD2. The germline V gene encodes CDR1 MDHEN and CDR2 SYDVKM. CDR3 length: 17 amino acids. The trim removed 5 bases at V and 0 bases at J, leaving 9 bases unmatched. The CDR3 DNA follows: TGTGCCAGCAGTCCCAGTACTAGCGGTTACTCCTACAATGAGCAGTTCTTC. Translation: CASSPSTSGYSYNEQFF.

The CDR3 DNA is TGTGCCAGCAGTGAACCCCCGTTCTTCCGAGCTTTCTTT. This encodes CASSEPPFFRAFF. The rearrangement joins TRBV6-1 to TRBJ1-1; no clear D gene. This CDR3 has 13 residues. The V end was cut by 2 bases, the J end by 10 bases, with 14 bases between. CDR1 MNHNS and CDR2 SASEGT come from the germline V gene.

This clonotype turned up a few times. Here the CDR3 DNA reads TGCAGCGTTGAAGAAACAGTCAACGAGCAGTACTTC. It translates to CSVEETVNEQYF. J is TRBJ2-7 and V is TRBV29-1; D is uncertain. Trimming stripped 0 bases from V and 5 bases from J, with 8 bases between. Germline V gene data show CDR1 as SQVTM and CDR2 as ANQGSEA. The CDR3 consists of 12 residues.

This clonotype was counted only a few times. This chain links TRBV20-1 with TRBJ2-2; 8 bases align to TRBD1. This CDR3 is 13 amino acids long. Germline CDR1 reads DFQATT; CDR2 reads SNEGSKA (reference sequence). J was trimmed by 4 bases and V by 6 bases; bases with no gene match: 4. In DNA, the CDR3 is TGCAGTGCCAGGGACAGGCGCACCGGGGAGCTGTTTTTT. As protein: CSARDRRTGELFF.

Comment on this clonotype: At one of its ends the junction is not consistent with the germline gene, which may arise from a read error. The chain joins TRBV20-1 to TRBJ2-1, with D perhaps TRBD2 (6 bases). The CDR3 runs 17 residues. In germline, CDR1 is DFQATT, CDR2 SNEGSKA (reference sequence). This CDR3 reads CCASPVRRGTSFNEQFF. CDR3 in DNA: TGCTGTGCTAGCCCAGTCAGGCGGGGCACCTCTTTCAATGAGCAGTTCTTC.

This clonotype was picked up a small number of times. This chain links TRBV11-3 with TRBJ2-3, with D possibly TRBD2 on 5 matching bases. This CDR3 has 14 residues. V lost 0 bases to trimming and J lost 4 bases, with 8 bases between them. Germline CDR1 is SGHNT and CDR2 is YENEEA. The CDR3 sequence is CASSLDLAADTQYF. In DNA form, the CDR3 reads TGTGCCAGCAGCTTAGACCTAGCCGCAGATACGCAGTATTTT. The full variable domain, rest sourced from reference TRBV11-3 and TRBJ2-3, is EAGVVQSPRYKIIEKKQPVAFWCNPISGHNTLYWYLQNLGQGPELLIRYENEEAVDDSQLPKDRFSAERLKGVDSTLKIQPAELGDSAVYLCASSLDLAADTQYFGPGTRLTVL.

This clonotype has just a few counts. The V gene is TRBV20-1, the J gene TRBJ2-5; 7 bases align to TRBD2. Germline CDR1 is DFQATT and CDR2 is SNEGSKA (reference sequence). The junction had 3 bases not matched to a gene; V was cut back by 4 bases and J by 1 base. There are 13 residues in the CDR3. CDR3 DNA sequence: TGCAGTGCTACCCGGACTAGCCAAGAGACCCAGTACTTC. Translating gives CSATRTSQETQYF.